This record looks at one TCR beta chain sequence and its context. As yet, its antigen is unknown. RNA transcripts yielded amplified TCR beta CDR3 regions. Carried out on the TCR CDR3, a first-round RT-PCR used the HTBI primer set. TCRdb called the multiplex PCR reads again in MiXCR, with one record for every CDR3 protein. The sample has approximately 610,000 distinct CDR3 sequences, approximately 14% seen once. The data were obtained in a study of T cells in Graves' hyperthyroidism and ophthalmopathy. Turning to the study itself: Prior to any treatment, at the point of initial diagnosis, peripheral blood was collected.

Whole-study findings and limits: A model using 13 V-J features told ophthalmopathy apart from stable hyperthyroidism.

The clonotype originates from a woman in her 40s with Graves' ophthalmopathy. Material: blood.

The CDR3 DNA is TGTGCCAGCAGGGGGACAGGGGGCAGGGGGGAGCTGTTTTTT. It codes for CASRGTGGRGELFF. The chain joins TRBV28 to TRBJ2-2, with 12 positions matching TRBD1. Per germline, CDR1 MDHEN and CDR2 SYDVKM. With V trimmed by 6 bases and J by 8 bases, 4 bases remained unmatched. The CDR3 extends over 14 amino acids.